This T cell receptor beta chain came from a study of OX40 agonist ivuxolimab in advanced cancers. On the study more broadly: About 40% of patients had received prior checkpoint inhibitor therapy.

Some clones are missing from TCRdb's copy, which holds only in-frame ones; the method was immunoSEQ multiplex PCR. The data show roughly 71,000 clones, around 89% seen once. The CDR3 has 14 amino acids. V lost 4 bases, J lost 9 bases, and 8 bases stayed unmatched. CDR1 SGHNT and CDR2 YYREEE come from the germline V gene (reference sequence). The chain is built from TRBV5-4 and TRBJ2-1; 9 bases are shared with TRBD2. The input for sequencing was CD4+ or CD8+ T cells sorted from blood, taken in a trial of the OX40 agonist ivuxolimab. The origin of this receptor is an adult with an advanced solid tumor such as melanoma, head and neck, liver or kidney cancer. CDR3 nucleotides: TGTGCCAGCAGCCCCGCGGGACTAGCCGGTGAGCAGTTCTTC. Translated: CASSPAGLAGEQFF.